These 5 T cell receptor beta chains were all obtained from the same sample, sequenced in a study of T cell changes during pregnancy in multiple sclerosis. Sequencing used immunoSEQ multiplex PCR; TCRdb keeps in-frame clones, though not all of them. The sample lists tens of thousands of clones; around 89% were seen once. The specimen was CD8+ T cells from peripheral blood mononuclear cells, collected after pregnancy. Every receptor here comes from a female donor in good health, enrolled as a control in a pregnancy study.

The V gene is TRBV6-5, the J gene TRBJ1-2; TRBD1 matches at 7 bases. V gave up 0 bases and J gave up 3 bases; unmatched junction bases: 4. Germline V gene lookup returns CDR1 MNHEY and CDR2 SVGAGI. The CDR3 contains 15 residues. The CDR3 nucleotides are TGTGCCAGCAGTTACTCGGAGGGGGCCTACTATGGCTACACCTTC. Translation gives CASSYSEGAYYGYTF.

The chain uses TRBV7-9 and TRBJ1-6; a weak D match, TRBD1 (6 bases). Looked up from germline, CDR1 is SEHNR and CDR2 is FQNEAQ (reference sequence). The germline V and J ends were trimmed by 8 bases and 10 bases, with 15 bases remaining between them. This CDR3 region has 13 residues. The CDR3 spells CASGGGGESPLHF. The DNA for the CDR3 is TGTGCCAGCGGGGGCGGAGGAGAGTCACCCCTCCACTTT.

CDR3 amino acids: CASSEEGGGALYEQYF. CDR3 bases: TGTGCCAGCAGTGAGGAGGGCGGGGGGGCCTTATACGAGCAGTACTTC. The chain carries TRBV2 and TRBJ2-7, with 9 bases that match TRBD2. This CDR3 region has 16 residues. The germline V gene has CDR1 SNHLY and CDR2 FYNNEI. The ends lost 3 bases at V and 4 bases at J; junction bases unmatched: 10.

V is TRBV19 and J is TRBJ2-7, with D possibly being TRBD2 (6 bases). With 5 bases removed from V and 4 bases from J, the gap between germline ends came to 18 bases. Germline CDR1 reads LNHDA; CDR2 reads SQIVND (reference sequence). CDR3 length equals 15 residues. CDR3 sequence (DNA): TGTGCCAGTAGTGCCCGGAGGGGCGGATCTTACGAGCAGTACTTC. Protein: CASSARRGGSYEQYF. The full variable domain, rest sourced from reference TRBV19 and TRBJ2-7, is DGGITQSPKYLFRKEGQNVTLSCEQNLNHDAMYWYRQDPGQGLRLIYYSQIVNDFQKGDIAEGYSVSREKKESFPLTVTSAQKNPTAFYLCASSARRGGSYEQYFGPGTRLTVT.

The table lists this clone with a few counts. The chain is built from TRBV6-1 and TRBJ1-1; D remains ambiguous. Between the trimmed V and J ends, which lost 6 bases and 1 base, there was a span of 12 bases. Germline values: CDR1 MNHNS, CDR2 SASEGT. There are 14 residues in the CDR3. CDR3: CASSYNTANTEAFF. CDR3 nucleotides: TGTGCCAGCAGCTACAATACAGCGAACACTGAAGCTTTCTTT.